This record covers a single T cell receptor beta chain. It lacks a known antigen. No much larger clonotype is one base removed from it; base qualities were not supplied. The data stem from a study of preoperative IRX-2 immunotherapy in early breast cancer (dated by TCRdb to 2018 to 2020). Relative to germline, V is 3 bases shorter and J is 7 bases shorter, with 7 bases between their ends. The germline V gene specifies SGDLS as CDR1 and YYNGEE as CDR2. Including the terminal cysteine and phenylalanine, the CDR3 comprises 12 residues. Only the CDR3 portion is preserved as DNA: 36 bases, with reading frame beginning at the first base. Library prep was done by the immunoSEQ multiplex PCR assay. As stored in TCRdb, this immuneACCESS dataset retains in-frame rearrangements with V and J assigned. A fraction of the clones does not appear; measured against another copy, unresolved V genes explain less than half of the discrepancy, and the remainder lacks a known reason. The sample table records 40,000 to 45,000 clones; less than 95% of these occur just once. The top ten clonotypes cover 1.6% of the sample.

The label giving this sample's treatment or condition can be read as: preoperative locoregional IRX-2 cytokine immunotherapy. The samples were obtained from a phase Ib study that tested preoperative, locoregional IRX-2 cytokine immunotherapy meant to prime immune responses. Before surgery, IRX-2 was given to the donors, who were patients with early-stage breast cancer. The chain couples TRBV9 to TRBJ2-2, with the D gene not clear enough to name. This clonotype was obtained from a human donor with breast cancer. Sequences were derived from tumor tissue, sampled after IRX-2 immunotherapy. The nucleotide sequence is TGTGCCAGCAGCGGGGCGGACGGGGAGCTGTTTTTT. Its coded protein is CASSGADGELFF.